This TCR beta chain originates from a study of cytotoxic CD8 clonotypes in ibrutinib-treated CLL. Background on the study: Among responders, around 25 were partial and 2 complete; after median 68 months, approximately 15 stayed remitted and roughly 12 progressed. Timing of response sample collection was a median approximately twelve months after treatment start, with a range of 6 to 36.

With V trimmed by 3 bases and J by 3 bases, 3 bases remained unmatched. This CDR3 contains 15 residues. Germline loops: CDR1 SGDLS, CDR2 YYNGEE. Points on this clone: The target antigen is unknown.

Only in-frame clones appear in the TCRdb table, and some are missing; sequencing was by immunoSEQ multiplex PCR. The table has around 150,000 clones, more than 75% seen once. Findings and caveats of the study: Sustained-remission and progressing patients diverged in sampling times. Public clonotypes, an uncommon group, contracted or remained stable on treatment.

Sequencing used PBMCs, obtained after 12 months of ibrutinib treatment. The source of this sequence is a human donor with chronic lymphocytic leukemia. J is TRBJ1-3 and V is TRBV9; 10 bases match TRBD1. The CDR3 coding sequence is TGTGCCAGCAGCGGGGACAGGGGAGGTGGAAACACCATATATTTT. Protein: CASSGDRGGGNTIYF.